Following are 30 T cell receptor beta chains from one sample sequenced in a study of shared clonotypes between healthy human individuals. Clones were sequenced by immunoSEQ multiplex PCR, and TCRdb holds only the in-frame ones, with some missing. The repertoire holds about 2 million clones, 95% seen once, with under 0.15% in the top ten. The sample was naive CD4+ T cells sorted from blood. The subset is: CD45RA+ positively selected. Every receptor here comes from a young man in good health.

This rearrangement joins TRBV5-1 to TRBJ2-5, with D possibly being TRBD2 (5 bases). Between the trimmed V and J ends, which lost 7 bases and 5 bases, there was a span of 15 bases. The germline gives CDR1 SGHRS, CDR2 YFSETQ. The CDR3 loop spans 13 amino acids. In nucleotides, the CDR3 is TGCGCCAGCGCCTCGACCCCGGGGGAGACCCAGTACTTC. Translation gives CASASTPGETQYF.

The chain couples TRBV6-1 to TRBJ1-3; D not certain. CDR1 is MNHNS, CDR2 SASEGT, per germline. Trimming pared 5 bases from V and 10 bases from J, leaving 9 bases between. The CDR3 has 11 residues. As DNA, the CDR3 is TGTGCCAGCAGTCCCGGGAGGACCATATATTTT. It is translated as CASSPGRTIYF.

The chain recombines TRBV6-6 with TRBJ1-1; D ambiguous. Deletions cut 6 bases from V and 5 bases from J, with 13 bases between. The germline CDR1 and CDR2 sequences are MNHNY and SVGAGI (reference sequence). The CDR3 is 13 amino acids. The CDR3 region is CASSPLQRTEAFF. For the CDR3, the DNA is TGTGCCAGCAGCCCCCTACAGAGAACTGAAGCTTTCTTT.

CDR3 sequence reads: CASSLYNSPLHF. CDR3 bases: TGTGCCAGCAGCCTCTATAATTCACCCCTCCACTTT. V is TRBV11-1 and J is TRBJ1-6; D remains unclear. Trimming took off 5 bases at V and 3 bases at J, with 2 bases between the two ends. This CDR3 is built from 12 residues. Germline-derived CDR1 and CDR2 are SGHAT and FQDESV (reference sequence).

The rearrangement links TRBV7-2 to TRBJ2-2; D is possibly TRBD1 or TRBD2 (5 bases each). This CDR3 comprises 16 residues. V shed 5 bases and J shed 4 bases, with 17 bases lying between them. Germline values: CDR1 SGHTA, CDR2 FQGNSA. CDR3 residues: CASSISGRGVTGELFF. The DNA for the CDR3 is TGTGCCAGCAGCATAAGCGGACGGGGCGTCACCGGGGAGCTGTTTTTT.

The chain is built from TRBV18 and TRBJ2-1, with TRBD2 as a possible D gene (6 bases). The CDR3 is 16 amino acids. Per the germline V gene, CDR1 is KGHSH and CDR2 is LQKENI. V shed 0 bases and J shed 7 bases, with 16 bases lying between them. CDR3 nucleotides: TGTGCCAGCTCACCACCGTCTAGCGCCGTGCCGAATGAGCAGTTCTTC. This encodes CASSPPSSAVPNEQFF.

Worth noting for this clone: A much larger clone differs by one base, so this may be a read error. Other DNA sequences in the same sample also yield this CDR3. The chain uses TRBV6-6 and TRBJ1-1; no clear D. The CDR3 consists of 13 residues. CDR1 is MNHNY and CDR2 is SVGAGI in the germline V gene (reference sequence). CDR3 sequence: CASSYSRNTEAFF. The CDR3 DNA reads TGTGCCAGTAGTTACTCGAGGAACACTGAAGCTTTCTTT.

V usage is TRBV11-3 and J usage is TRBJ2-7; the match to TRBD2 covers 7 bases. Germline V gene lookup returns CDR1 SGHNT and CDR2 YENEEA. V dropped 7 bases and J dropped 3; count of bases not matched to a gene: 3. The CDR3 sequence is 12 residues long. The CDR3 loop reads CASMASGYEQYF. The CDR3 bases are TGTGCCAGCATGGCTAGCGGCTACGAGCAGTACTTC.

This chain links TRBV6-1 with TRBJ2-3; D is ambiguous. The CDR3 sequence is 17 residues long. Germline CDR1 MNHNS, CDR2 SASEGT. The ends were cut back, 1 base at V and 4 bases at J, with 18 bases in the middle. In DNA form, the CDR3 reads TGTGCCAGCAGTGAAGGCCTGGCAAGATATTCCCCAGATACGCAGTATTTT. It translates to CASSEGLARYSPDTQYF.

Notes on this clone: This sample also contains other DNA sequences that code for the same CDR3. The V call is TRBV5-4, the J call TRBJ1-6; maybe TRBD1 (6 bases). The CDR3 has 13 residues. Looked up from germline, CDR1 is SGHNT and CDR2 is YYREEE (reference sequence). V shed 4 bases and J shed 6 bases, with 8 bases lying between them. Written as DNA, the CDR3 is TGTGCCAGCAGCCAGGACAGTAATTCACCCCTCCACTTT. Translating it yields CASSQDSNSPLHF.

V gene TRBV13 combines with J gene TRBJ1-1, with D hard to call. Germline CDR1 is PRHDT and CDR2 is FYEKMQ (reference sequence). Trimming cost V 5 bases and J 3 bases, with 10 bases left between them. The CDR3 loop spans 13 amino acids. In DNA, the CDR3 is TGTGCCAGCAGCCGCCTGTGGGACACTGAAGCTTTCTTT. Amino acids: CASSRLWDTEAFF.

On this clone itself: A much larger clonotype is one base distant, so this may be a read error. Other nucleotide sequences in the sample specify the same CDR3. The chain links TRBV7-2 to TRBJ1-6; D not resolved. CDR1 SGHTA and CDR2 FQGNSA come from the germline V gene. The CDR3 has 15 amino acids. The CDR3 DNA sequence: TGCGCCAGCAGCTTAGGTTACGGTTGGGAAGTGGCCCTCCACTTT. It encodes CASSLGYGWEVALHF.

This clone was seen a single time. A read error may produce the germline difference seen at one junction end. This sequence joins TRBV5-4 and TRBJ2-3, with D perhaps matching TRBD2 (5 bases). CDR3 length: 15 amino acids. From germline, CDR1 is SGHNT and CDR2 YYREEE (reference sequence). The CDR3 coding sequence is TGCGCCAGCAGCTTGGAGGACCCAATCACAGATACGCAGTATTTT. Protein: CASSLEDPITDTQYF.

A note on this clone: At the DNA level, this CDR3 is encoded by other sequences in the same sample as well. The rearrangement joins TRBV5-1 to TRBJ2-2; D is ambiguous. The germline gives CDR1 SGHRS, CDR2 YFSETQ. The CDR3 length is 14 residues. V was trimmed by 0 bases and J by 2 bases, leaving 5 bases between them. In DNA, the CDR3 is TGCGCCAGCAGCTTGGCCTCCAACACCGGGGAGCTGTTTTTT. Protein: CASSLASNTGELFF.

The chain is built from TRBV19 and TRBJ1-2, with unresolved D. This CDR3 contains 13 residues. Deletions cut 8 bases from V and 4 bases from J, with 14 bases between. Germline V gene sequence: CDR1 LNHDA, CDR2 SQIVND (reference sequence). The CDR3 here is CASSSDGRYGYTF. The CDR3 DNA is TGTGCCAGTTCGAGCGACGGCCGCTATGGCTACACCTTC. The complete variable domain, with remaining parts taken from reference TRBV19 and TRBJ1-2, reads DGGITQSPKYLFRKEGQNVTLSCEQNLNHDAMYWYRQDPGQGLRLIYYSQIVNDFQKGDIAEGYSVSREKKESFPLTVTSAQKNPTAFYLCASSSDGRYGYTFGSGTRLTVV.

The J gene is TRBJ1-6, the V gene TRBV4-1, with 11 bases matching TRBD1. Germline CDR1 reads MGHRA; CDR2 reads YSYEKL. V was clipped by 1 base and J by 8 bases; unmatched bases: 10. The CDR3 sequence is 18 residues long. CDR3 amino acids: CASSQVTAGQGAYSPLHF. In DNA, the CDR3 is TGCGCCAGCAGCCAAGTTACGGCAGGACAGGGGGCTTATTCACCCCTCCACTTT.

Here the CDR3 reads CASSPRAGGVNTGELFF. Written as DNA, the CDR3 is TGTGCCAGCAGCCCGCGAGCGGGAGGAGTGAACACCGGGGAGCTGTTTTTT. The J gene is TRBJ2-2, the V gene TRBV5-4; 9 bases are shared with TRBD2. V shed 4 bases, J shed 1 base, and the junction held 8 bases outside the gene matches. The CDR3 consists of 17 residues. Germline lookup yields CDR1 SGHNT and CDR2 YYREEE (reference sequence). The full variable domain, completed using reference TRBV5-4 and TRBJ2-2, is ETGVTQSPTHLIKTRGQQVTLRCSSQSGHNTVSWYQQALGQGPQFIFQYYREEENGRGNFPPRFSGLQFPNYSSELNVNALELDDSALYLCASSPRAGGVNTGELFFGEGSRLTVL.

CDR3 amino acids: CASSGHPSGISPYEQYF. The CDR3 bases are TGTGCCAGCAGTGGGCATCCTAGCGGGATTTCACCCTACGAGCAGTACTTC. J is TRBJ2-7 and V is TRBV6-1, with 9 bases fitting TRBD2. The CDR3 runs to 17 residues. The junction had 12 bases not matched to a gene; V was cut back by 4 bases and J by 2 bases. Germline CDR1 reads MNHNS; CDR2 reads SASEGT.

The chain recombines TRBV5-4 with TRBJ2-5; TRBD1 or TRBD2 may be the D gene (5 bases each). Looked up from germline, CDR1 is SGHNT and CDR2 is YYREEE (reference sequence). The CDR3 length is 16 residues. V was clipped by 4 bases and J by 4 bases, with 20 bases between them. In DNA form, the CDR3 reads TGTGCCAGCAGCATCTTTAACCGGGACCTAAGAGAGACCCAGTACTTC. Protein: CASSIFNRDLRETQYF.

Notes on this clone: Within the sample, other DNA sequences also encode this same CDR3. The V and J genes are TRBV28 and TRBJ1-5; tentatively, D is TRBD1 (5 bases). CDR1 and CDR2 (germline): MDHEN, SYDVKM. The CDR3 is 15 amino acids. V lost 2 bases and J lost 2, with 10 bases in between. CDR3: CASSLEGLGNQPQHF. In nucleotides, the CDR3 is TGTGCCAGCAGTTTAGAGGGACTTGGCAATCAGCCCCAGCATTTT.

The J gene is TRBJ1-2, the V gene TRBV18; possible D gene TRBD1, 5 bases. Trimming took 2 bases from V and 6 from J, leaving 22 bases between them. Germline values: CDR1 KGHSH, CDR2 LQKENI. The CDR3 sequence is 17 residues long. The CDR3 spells CASSPGTGRDSQDGYTF. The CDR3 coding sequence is TGTGCCAGCTCACCAGGGACGGGCAGGGATAGTCAGGATGGCTACACCTTC.

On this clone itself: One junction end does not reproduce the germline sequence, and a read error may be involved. CDR3 DNA sequence: TGCAGCGTTGAGGGGACAGGGTTAGACTTC. It yields the protein CSVEGTGLDF. The V gene is TRBV29-1, the J gene TRBJ2-5; 9 positions match TRBD1. CDR1 and CDR2 from the germline V gene are SQVTM and ANQGSEA. This CDR3 contains 10 residues.

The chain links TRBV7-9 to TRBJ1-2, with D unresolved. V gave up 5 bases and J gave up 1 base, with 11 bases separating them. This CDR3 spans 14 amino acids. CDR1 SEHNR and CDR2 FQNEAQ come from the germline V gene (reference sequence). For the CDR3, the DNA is TGTGCCAGCAGCCCCGGGCAACTTAACTATGGCTACACCTTC. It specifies CASSPGQLNYGYTF. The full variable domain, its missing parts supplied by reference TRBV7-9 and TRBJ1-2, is DTGVSQNPRHKITKRGQNVTFRCDPISEHNRLYWYRQTLGQGPEFLTYFQNEAQLEKSRLLSDRFSAERPKGSFSTLEIQRTEQGDSAMYLCASSPGQLNYGYTFGSGTRLTVV.

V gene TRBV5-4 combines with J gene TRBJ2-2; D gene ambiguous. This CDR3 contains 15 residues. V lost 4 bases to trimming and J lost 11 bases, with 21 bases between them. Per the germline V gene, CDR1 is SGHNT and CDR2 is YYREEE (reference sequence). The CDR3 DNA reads TGTGCCAGCAGCCTAAGCCTCGACACGAATCCCGAGCTGTTTTTT. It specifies CASSLSLDTNPELFF.

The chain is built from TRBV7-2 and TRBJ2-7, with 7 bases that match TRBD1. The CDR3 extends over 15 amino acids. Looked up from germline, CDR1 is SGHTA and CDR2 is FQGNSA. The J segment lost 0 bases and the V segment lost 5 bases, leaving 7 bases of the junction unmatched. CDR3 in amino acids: CASSAGQASSYEQYF. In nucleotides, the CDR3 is TGTGCCAGCAGCGCAGGACAGGCCTCCTCCTACGAGCAGTACTTC.

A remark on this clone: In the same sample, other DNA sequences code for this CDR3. In DNA form, the CDR3 reads TGTGCCAGCAGAGCAGGGGGGGTCTACGAGCAGTACTTC. As protein: CASRAGGVYEQYF. This chain connects TRBV6-5 to TRBJ2-7; TRBD1 or TRBD2 may be the D gene (7 bases each). Germline lookup yields CDR1 MNHEY and CDR2 SVGAGI. V lost 6 bases, J lost 3 bases, and 12 bases lay in between. This CDR3 has 13 residues.

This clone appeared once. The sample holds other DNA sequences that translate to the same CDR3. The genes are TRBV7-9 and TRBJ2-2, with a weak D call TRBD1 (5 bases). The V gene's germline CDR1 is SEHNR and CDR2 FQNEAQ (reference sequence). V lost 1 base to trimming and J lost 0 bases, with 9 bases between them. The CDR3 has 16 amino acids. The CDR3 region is CASSLGQGTNTGELFF. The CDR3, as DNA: TGTGCCAGCAGCTTAGGTCAGGGCACGAACACCGGGGAGCTGTTTTTT.

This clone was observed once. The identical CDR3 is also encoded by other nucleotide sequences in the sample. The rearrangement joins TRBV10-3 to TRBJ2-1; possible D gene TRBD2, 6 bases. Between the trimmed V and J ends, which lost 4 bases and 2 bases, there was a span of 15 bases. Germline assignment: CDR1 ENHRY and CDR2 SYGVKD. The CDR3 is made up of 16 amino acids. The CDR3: CAISGGTLGPYNEQFF. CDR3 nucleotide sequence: TGTGCCATCAGTGGCGGGACGCTCGGACCCTACAATGAGCAGTTCTTC.

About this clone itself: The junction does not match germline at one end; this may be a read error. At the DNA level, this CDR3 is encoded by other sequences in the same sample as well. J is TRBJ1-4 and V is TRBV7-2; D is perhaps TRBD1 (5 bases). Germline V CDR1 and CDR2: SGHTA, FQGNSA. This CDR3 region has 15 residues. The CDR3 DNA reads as TGTGCCAGCAGCTTCCTTTCTTCAGGGAATGAAAAATTGTTTTTT. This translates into CASSFLSSGNEKLFF.

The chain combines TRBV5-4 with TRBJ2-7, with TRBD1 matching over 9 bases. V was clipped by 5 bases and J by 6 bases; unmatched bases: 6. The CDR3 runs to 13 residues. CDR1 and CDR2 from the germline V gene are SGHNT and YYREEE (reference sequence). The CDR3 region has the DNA TGTGCCAGCAGATTACAGGGGGCGGTCGAGCAGTACTTC. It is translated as CASRLQGAVEQYF.